The subject of this entry is one TCR beta chain. Germline CDR1 reads LGHNA; CDR2 reads YNFKEQ. V lost 1 base to trimming and J lost 0 bases, with 9 bases between them. This CDR3 is built from 16 residues. Profiled with immunoSEQ multiplex PCR; TCRdb holds only in-frame clones, not every one. The sample contains 85,000 to 100,000 clones, roughly 80% of which appear only once. As to time point: baseline, week 1 (first vaccination visit). Treatment denoted: pre-vaccination baseline after standard-of-care therapy. The sample belongs to a study of a mutant IDH1 vaccine in newly diagnosed glioma. The receptor comes from a woman between 50 and 59 years old with glioma. The specimen was PBMCs, collected from a glioma patient treated with radiotherapy, temozolomide or both. The chain combines TRBV4-2 with TRBJ1-4; D unclear. CDR3 DNA sequence: TGTGCCAGCAGCCAAGGATTGGCAGCAACTAATGAAAAACTGTTTTTT. This sequence encodes CASSQGLAATNEKLFF.